This record concerns one TCR beta chain sequence. Its target is not known. At sampling all donors were nominally healthy, likely with unrecorded immune exposures. Primers for the PCR totalled 60 Vbeta and 13 Jbeta. Here immunoSEQ multiplex PCR was the method, and the copy in TCRdb shows in-frame clones only, minus some. The sample lists 200,000 or so clones, approximately 78% seen once, with around 3% in the top ten. These data originate in a study of cytomegalovirus exposure and HLA in healthy donors. Findings and limits, study-wide: Diagnosis of cytomegalovirus status made by the classifier reportedly showed high specificity and sensitivity. Common viral pathogens seemed to be connected with several of the most significant clusters, according to a later analysis.

Looked up from germline, CDR1 is SGHDT and CDR2 is YYEEEE. This CDR3 has 16 residues. The V and J ends lost 0 bases and 2 bases respectively, with 14 bases between them. The sequencing sample was made of PBMCs. This rearrangement joins TRBV5-6 to TRBJ2-5, with D possibly being TRBD2 (7 bases). This receptor was obtained from a man younger than 45 in good health and CMV-seronegative. CDR3 bases: TGTGCCAGCAGCTTGGGAGGGGGGGCTAGGCAAGAGACCCAGTACTTC. This sequence encodes CASSLGGGARQETQYF.